This T cell receptor beta chain came from a study of cytomegalovirus exposure and HLA in healthy donors. With 6 bases removed from V and 0 bases from J, the gap between germline ends came to 21 bases. CDR3 size: 18 residues. Germline-derived CDR1 and CDR2 are MGHDK and SYGVNS. Concerning this clone itself: Its target is unknown.

Primers included in the PCR were 60 Vbeta and 13 Jbeta primers. Libraries were prepared by immunoSEQ multiplex PCR; TCRdb keeps only in-frame clonotypes and omits some of them. The data contain over 150,000 clones, more than 75% of them singletons. Study outcomes and limitations: Reportedly, HLA-A and HLA-B alleles of most subjects were accurately predicted from TCR beta. Later analysis identified a missense DCLRE1C variant that was linked to TCR beta V- and J-gene trimming. Previous analysis showed most TCR beta V segments were productive about 90% or about 30% of the time. Upon later analysis, TCR association rates were observed to vary by HLA locus, being highest for DRB1 and lowest for HLA-C.

Sequences were obtained from PBMCs. The clonotype was recovered from a man aged 25 to 40 in good health and CMV-seropositive. The gene calls are TRBV25-1 and TRBJ1-3; weak D call: TRBD1 (6 bases). CDR3 in amino acids: CASSDPAGATSSGNTIYF. CDR3 DNA: TGTGCCAGCAGCGATCCAGCAGGGGCTACAAGCTCTGGAAACACCATATATTTT.